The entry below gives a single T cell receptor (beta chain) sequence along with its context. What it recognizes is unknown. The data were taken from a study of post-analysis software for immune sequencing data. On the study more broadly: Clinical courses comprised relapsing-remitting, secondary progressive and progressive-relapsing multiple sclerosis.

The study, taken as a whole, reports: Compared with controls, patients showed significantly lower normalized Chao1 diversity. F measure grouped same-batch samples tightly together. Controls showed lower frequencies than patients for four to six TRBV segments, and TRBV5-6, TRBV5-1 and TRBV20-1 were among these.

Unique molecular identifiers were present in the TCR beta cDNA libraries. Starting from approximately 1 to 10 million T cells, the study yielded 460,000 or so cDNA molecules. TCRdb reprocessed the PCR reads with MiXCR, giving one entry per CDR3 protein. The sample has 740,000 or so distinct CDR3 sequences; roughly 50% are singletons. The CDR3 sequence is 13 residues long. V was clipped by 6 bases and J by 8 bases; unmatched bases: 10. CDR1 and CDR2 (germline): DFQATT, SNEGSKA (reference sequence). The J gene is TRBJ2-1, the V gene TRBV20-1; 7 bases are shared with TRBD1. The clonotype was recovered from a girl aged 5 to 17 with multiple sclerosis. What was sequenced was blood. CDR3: CSAGDSTFDEQFF. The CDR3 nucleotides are TGCAGTGCGGGGGACAGCACTTTCGATGAGCAGTTCTTC.